The TCR beta chain described here comes from a study of T cell repertoires in cytomegalovirus infection. Study at large: Public TCR beta signatures provided an indication of both CMV infection and a matching HLA type.

Overall study findings and caveats: Across the ex vivo response, the dominant clonotypes were HLA-C-restricted CMV-specific TCR beta clonotypes. Summed frequency of public TCR beta families distinguished CMV carriers with the relevant HLA.

The sample holds many counts of this clonotype. What it binds is unknown. After removal of 4 bases from V and 5 bases from J, the junction contained 6 bases not matched to a gene. Germline loops: CDR1 SGHTA, CDR2 FQGNSA. The CDR3 length is 15 residues. MiXCR, applied by TCRdb to the reads, yields one record per CDR3 protein. The sample has roughly 180,000 distinct CDR3 sequences; 17% are singletons. The sequence was obtained from a human donor in good health (CMV status not recorded). Some clones in this sample may be carry-over from other donors' samples. The chain carries TRBV7-2 and TRBJ1-1, with TRBD1 identical over 11 bases. The source material was CD8+ T cells from PBMCs. Written as DNA, the CDR3 is TGTGCCAGCAGCTCCCGGGACAGGGGGATAACTGAAGCTTTCTTT. Protein product: CASSSRDRGITEAFF.